Presented here are 18 T cell receptor beta chains from one specimen sequenced in a study of blood T cell repertoires in COVID-19. TCRdb's copy holds only in-frame clones and misses some; the assay was immunoSEQ multiplex PCR. The sample gives around 180,000 clones, approximately 84% of which show up once; approximately 7% is in the top ten. Sequencing was done on a sample of peripheral blood. The receptors were sampled from a human donor in a cohort sampled during active COVID-19.

The chain employs TRBV6-9 and TRBJ2-2, with a possible D match to TRBD1 (6 bases). Germline assignment: CDR1 MNHGY and CDR2 SVAAGI. V was clipped by 8 bases and J by 6 bases, with 19 bases between them. The CDR3 extends over 15 amino acids. This CDR3 is CASPSTGISPGELFF. Here the CDR3 DNA reads TGTGCCAGCCCTTCCACAGGGATTTCCCCCGGGGAGCTGTTTTTT.

V and J are TRBV10-1 and TRBJ1-3; possibly TRBD1 for D (5 bases). Trimming left V 0 bases short and J 0 bases short, with 9 bases between. The CDR3 spans 16 residues. The germline V gene encodes CDR1 WNHNN and CDR2 SYGVQD (reference sequence). Written as DNA, the CDR3 is TGCGCCAGCAGTGAGTCTACGGGGGGCTCTGGAAACACCATATATTTT. Its protein is CASSESTGGSGNTIYF.

J is TRBJ1-2 and V is TRBV13, with D possibly being TRBD1 (6 bases). CDR1 and CDR2 from the germline V gene are PRHDT and FYEKMQ (reference sequence). The CDR3 is 15 amino acids. Trimming pared 2 bases from V and 3 bases from J, leaving 13 bases between. The CDR3 nucleotides read TGTGCCAGCAGCTTACGGGGTGCAGGGGACTATGGCTACACCTTC. This translates into CASSLRGAGDYGYTF. Complete variable domain (other parts from reference TRBV13 and TRBJ1-2): AAGVIQSPRHLIKEKRETATLKCYPIPRHDTVYWYQQGPGQDPQFLISFYEKMQSDKGSIPDRFSAQQFSDYHSELNMSSLELGDSALYFCASSLRGAGDYGYTFGSGTRLTVV.

This rearrangement joins TRBV12-5 to TRBJ1-5; D might be TRBD1 (6 bases). The germline V gene encodes CDR1 LGHNT and CDR2 FRNRAP. The CDR3 has 16 amino acids. Trimming took off 4 bases at V and 2 bases at J, with 15 bases between the two ends. CDR3 DNA: TGTGCTAGTGGTTCCCCCCCAGGGGCTGGCAATCAGCCCCAGCATTTT. Protein product: CASGSPPGAGNQPQHF.

The CDR3 DNA sequence: TGTGCCAGCAGCGTAGAAGGCGGGGTGGGATATAATGAGCAGTTCTTC. It yields the protein CASSVEGGVGYNEQFF. The chain joins TRBV9 to TRBJ2-1; tentatively, D is TRBD2 (6 bases). Germline V gene sequence: CDR1 SGDLS, CDR2 YYNGEE. The CDR3 is 16 residues long. V lost 0 bases and J lost 7, with 17 bases in between.

This clone was picked up a small number of times. The chain employs TRBV4-1 and TRBJ1-1; TRBD1 matches at 9 bases. The CDR3 has 13 amino acids. The trim removed 1 base at V and 8 bases at J, leaving 2 bases unmatched. In germline, CDR1 is MGHRA, CDR2 YSYEKL. The CDR3 reads CASSQGDRVEAFF. CDR3 DNA: TGCGCCAGCAGCCAAGGGGACAGGGTAGAAGCTTTCTTT.

This clone was detected only once. This chain uses TRBV27 with TRBJ2-2; possible D gene TRBD2, 5 bases. This CDR3 region has 14 residues. V was shortened by 1 base and J by 3 bases, with 6 bases between the two germline ends. Germline V gene sequence: CDR1 MNHEY, CDR2 SMNVEV (reference sequence). CDR3: CASSLYGDTGELFF. The CDR3 DNA is TGTGCCAGCAGTTTATACGGGGACACCGGGGAGCTGTTTTTT.

The J gene is TRBJ2-3, the V gene TRBV5-6; 8 bases align to TRBD1. Germline trimming cut 4 bases from V and 4 bases from J; bases unmatched to any gene: 5. Per the germline V gene, CDR1 is SGHDT and CDR2 is YYEEEE. The length of the CDR3 is 14 residues. Written as DNA, the CDR3 is TGTGCCAGCAGCCCTACAGGGGGAGCAGATACGCAGTATTTT. Amino acid sequence: CASSPTGGADTQYF.

This chain uses TRBV5-4 with TRBJ2-2; 12 bases match TRBD2. The CDR3 extends over 20 amino acids. With V trimmed by 3 bases and J by 2 bases, 14 bases remained unmatched. The germline V gene encodes CDR1 SGHNT and CDR2 YYREEE (reference sequence). CDR3 loop: CASSSPGLAGHRGNTGELFF. The CDR3 nucleotides read TGTGCCAGCAGCTCACCGGGACTAGCGGGCCATCGGGGAAACACCGGGGAGCTGTTTTTT.

The chain couples TRBV19 to TRBJ2-7; 10 bases are a match to TRBD1. Germline CDR1 reads LNHDA; CDR2 reads SQIVND (reference sequence). This CDR3 region has 14 residues. Trimming removed 8 bases from V and 1 base from J; junction bases left unmatched: 5. Written as DNA, the CDR3 is TGTGCCAGTCGCGGGACAGGGGAGTCCTACGAGCAGTACTTC. Translating it yields CASRGTGESYEQYF.

The chain couples TRBV27 to TRBJ1-5; TRBD1 might be the D (5 bases). This CDR3 contains 14 residues. With 2 bases removed from V and 9 bases from J, the gap between germline ends came to 14 bases. Germline V gene data show CDR1 as MNHEY and CDR2 as SMNVEV (reference sequence). This CDR3 is CASSLGGGNLPQHF. The CDR3 nucleotides read TGTGCCAGCAGTTTAGGGGGGGGAAACCTGCCCCAGCATTTT.

The V gene is TRBV29-1, the J gene TRBJ1-2, with 7 nucleotides matching TRBD1. Trimming took 6 bases from V and 8 from J; bases not matched to a gene: 12. The germline V gene encodes CDR1 SQVTM and CDR2 ANQGSEA. The CDR3 consists of 13 residues. In DNA, the CDR3 is TGCAGCGTCCCTAAGGGGGCAGGGCAAGGCTACACCTTC. The encoded protein is CSVPKGAGQGYTF. The full variable domain, in which reference TRBV29-1 and TRBJ1-2 provide the parts outside the CDR3, is SAVISQKPSRDICQRGTSLTIQCQVDSQVTMMFWYRQQPGQSLTLIATANQGSEATYESGFVIDKFPISRPNLTFSTLTVSNMSPEDSSIYLCSVPKGAGQGYTFGSGTRLTVV.

J is TRBJ1-1 and V is TRBV6-5, with D possibly TRBD1 on 6 matching bases. The V gene lost 6 bases and the J gene lost 3 bases, with 14 bases spanning the gap. The CDR3 covers 14 residues. Germline V lookup: CDR1 MNHEY, CDR2 SVGAGI. The chain's CDR3 is CASRGGGWHTEAFF. CDR3 DNA: TGTGCCAGCAGAGGGGGGGGTTGGCACACTGAAGCTTTCTTT.

CDR3 coding DNA: TGTGCCAGCAGCTTAGGGCGGGTCAATGAGCAGTTCTTC. Protein sequence: CASSLGRVNEQFF. The J gene is TRBJ2-1, the V gene TRBV11-3; maybe TRBD2 (5 bases). CDR3 length: 13 amino acids. Germline V gene sequence: CDR1 SGHNT, CDR2 YENEEA. V was clipped by 1 base and J by 6 bases, with 7 bases between them.

The chain employs TRBV30 and TRBJ2-7; 8 bases match TRBD2. Germline CDR1 is GTSNPN and CDR2 is SVGIG (reference sequence). The CDR3 extends over 14 amino acids. V lost 2 bases and J lost 0; bases outside the gene matches: 3. CDR3 loop: CAWSPGGVSYEQYF. CDR3 DNA sequence: TGTGCCTGGAGTCCGGGAGGGGTCTCCTACGAGCAGTACTTC.

This rearrangement joins TRBV7-9 to TRBJ2-1; D perhaps matches TRBD2 (6 bases). CDR3 length: 15 amino acids. Trimming left V 1 base short and J 3 bases short, with 10 bases between. Germline V gene lookup returns CDR1 SEHNR and CDR2 FQNEAQ (reference sequence). The CDR3 is CASSLVLASYNEQFF. The CDR3 bases are TGTGCCAGCAGCTTAGTACTAGCCAGCTACAATGAGCAGTTCTTC.

This clone has only one observation. The V call is TRBV5-1, the J call TRBJ1-3; a possible D gene is TRBD1 (6 bases). Germline CDR1 is SGHRS and CDR2 is YFSETQ. The CDR3 runs 16 residues. With 0 bases removed from V and 0 bases from J, the gap between germline ends came to 10 bases. Written as DNA, the CDR3 is TGCGCCAGCAGCTTGGTACAGGGTTTCTCTGGAAACACCATATATTTT. It is translated as CASSLVQGFSGNTIYF.

The chain is built from TRBV19 and TRBJ1-1; the D is unclear. The length of the CDR3 is 14 residues. V was shortened by 10 bases and J by 4 bases, with 19 bases between the two germline ends. The V gene's germline CDR1 is LNHDA and CDR2 SQIVND (reference sequence). CDR3 nucleotide sequence: TGTGCCACCCAACCCGGTGGAGGGTTCACTGAAGCTTTCTTT. Translated: CATQPGGGFTEAFF.